This entry features one T cell receptor beta chain sequence. The source of the sample is a study of radiotherapy plus CTLA-4 blockade in lung cancer. TCRdb keeps only in-frame clones here, not all; method: immunoSEQ multiplex PCR. This table has some 80,000 clones, about 84% appearing once. This sequence originates from a human donor with non-small cell lung cancer who had stable disease on radiotherapy plus ipilimumab. This specimen was peripheral blood, taken from a patient treated with radiotherapy plus ipilimumab.

The CDR3, as DNA: TGTGCCTGGAGTGTTGCCTTGAACACTGAAGCTTTCTTT. It translates to CAWSVALNTEAFF. The chain combines TRBV30 with TRBJ1-1; D is ambiguous. The CDR3 spans 13 residues. V was shortened by 0 bases and J by 0 bases, with 5 bases between the two germline ends. The germline gives CDR1 GTSNPN, CDR2 SVGIG (reference sequence).